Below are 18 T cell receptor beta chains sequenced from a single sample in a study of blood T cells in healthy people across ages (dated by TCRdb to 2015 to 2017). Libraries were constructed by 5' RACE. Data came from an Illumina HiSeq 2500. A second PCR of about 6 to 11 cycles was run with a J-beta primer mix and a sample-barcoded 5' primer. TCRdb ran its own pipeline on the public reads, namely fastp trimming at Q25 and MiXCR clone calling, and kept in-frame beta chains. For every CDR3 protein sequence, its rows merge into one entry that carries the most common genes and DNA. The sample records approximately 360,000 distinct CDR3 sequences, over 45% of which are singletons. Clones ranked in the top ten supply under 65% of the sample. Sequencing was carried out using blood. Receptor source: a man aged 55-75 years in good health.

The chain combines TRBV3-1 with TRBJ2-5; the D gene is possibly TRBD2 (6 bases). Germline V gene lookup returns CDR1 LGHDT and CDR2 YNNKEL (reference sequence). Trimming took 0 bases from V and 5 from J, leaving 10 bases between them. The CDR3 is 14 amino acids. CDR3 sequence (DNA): TGTGCCAGCAGCCAAGATGGCGGGGTGGAGACCCAGTACTTC. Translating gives CASSQDGGVETQYF.

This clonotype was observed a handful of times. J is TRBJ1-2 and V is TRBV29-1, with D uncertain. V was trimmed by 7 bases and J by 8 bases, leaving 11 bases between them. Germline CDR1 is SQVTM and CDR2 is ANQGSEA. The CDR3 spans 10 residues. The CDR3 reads CSAVNVGYTF. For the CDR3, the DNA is TGCAGCGCTGTAAATGTGGGCTACACCTTC.

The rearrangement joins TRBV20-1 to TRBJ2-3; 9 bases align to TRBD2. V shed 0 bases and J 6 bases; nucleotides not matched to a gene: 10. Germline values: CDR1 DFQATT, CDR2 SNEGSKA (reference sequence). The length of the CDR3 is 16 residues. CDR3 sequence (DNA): TGCAGTGCTAGAGATCCCCTAGCGGGGAGGGGGGATACGCAGTATTTT. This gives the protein CSARDPLAGRGDTQYF.

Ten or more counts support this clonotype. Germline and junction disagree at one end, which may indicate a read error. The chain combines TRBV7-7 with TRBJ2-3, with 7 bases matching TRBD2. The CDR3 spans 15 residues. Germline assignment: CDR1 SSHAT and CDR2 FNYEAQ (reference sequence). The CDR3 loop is CASSLDGQGGDTQYF. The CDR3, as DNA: TGTGCTAGCAGCTTAGATGGGCAGGGAGGGGATACGCAGTATTTT.

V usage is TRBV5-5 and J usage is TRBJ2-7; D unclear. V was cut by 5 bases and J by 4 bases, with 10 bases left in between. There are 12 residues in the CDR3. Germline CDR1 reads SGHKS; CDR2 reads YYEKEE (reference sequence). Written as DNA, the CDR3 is TGTGCCAGCAGTTCCGCGTCGTACGAGCAGTACTTC. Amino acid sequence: CASSSASYEQYF. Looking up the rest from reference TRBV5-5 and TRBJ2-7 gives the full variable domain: DAGVTQSPTHLIKTRGQQVTLRCSPISGHKSVSWYQQVLGQGPQFIFQYYEKEERGRGNFPDRFSARQFPNYSSELNVNALLLGDSALYLCASSSASYEQYFGPGTRLTVT.

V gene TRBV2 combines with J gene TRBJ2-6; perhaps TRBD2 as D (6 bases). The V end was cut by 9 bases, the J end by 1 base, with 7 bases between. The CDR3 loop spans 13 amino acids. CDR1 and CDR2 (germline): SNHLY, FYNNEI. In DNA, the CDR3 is TGTGCCAGAGGACTATCTGGGGCCAACGTCCTGACTTTC. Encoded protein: CARGLSGANVLTF.

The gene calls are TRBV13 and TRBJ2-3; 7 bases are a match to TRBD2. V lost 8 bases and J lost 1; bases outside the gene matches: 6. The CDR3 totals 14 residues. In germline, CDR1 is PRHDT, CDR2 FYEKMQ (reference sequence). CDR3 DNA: TGTGCCAGCGGTCAACGGGGGGGCACAGATACGCAGTATTTT. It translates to CASGQRGGTDTQYF.

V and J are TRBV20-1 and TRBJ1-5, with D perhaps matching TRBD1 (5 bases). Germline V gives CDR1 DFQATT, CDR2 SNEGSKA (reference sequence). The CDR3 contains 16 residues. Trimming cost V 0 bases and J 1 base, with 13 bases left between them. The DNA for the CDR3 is TGCAGTGCTAGAGATGACAGCCGTGGGAGCAATCAGCCCCAGCATTTT. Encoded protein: CSARDDSRGSNQPQHF.

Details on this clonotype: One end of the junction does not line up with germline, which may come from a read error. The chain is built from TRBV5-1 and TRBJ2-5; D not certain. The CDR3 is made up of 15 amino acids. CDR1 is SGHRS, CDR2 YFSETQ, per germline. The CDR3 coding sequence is TGCGCCAGCAGCTTGGTTCGGCAATCCCTAGAGGCCCAGTACTTC. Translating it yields CASSLVRQSLEAQYF. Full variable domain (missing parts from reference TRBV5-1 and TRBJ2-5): KAGVTQTPRYLIKTRGQQVTLSCSPISGHRSVSWYQQTPGQGLQFLFEYFSETQRNKGNFPGRFSGRQFSNSRSEMNVSTLELGDSALYLCASSLVRQSLEAQYFGPGTRLLVL.

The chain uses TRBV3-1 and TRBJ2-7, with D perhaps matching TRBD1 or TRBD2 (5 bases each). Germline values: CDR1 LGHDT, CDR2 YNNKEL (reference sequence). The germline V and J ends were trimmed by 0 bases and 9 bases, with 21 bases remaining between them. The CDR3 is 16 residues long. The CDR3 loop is CASSQDPRGVTTRQYF. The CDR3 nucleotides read TGTGCCAGCAGCCAAGACCCACGAGGGGTAACTACGAGGCAGTACTTC.

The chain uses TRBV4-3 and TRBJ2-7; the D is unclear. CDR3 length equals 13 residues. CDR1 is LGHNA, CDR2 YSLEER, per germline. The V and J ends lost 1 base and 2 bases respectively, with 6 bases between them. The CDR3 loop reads CASSQGIPYEQYF. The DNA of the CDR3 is TGCGCCAGCAGCCAAGGGATTCCCTACGAGCAGTACTTC.

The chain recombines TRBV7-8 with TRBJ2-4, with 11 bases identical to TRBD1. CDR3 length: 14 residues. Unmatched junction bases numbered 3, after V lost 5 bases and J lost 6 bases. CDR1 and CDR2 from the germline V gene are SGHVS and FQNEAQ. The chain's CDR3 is CASSLGQGANIQYF. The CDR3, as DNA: TGTGCCAGCAGCCTTGGACAGGGGGCAAACATTCAGTACTTC.

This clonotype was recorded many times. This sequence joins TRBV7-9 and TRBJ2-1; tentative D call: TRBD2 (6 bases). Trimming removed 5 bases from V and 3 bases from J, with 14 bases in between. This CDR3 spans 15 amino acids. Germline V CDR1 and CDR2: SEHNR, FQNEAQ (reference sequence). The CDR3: CASSPREYGYNEQFF. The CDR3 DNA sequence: TGTGCCAGCAGCCCCCGGGAGTATGGCTACAATGAGCAGTTCTTC.

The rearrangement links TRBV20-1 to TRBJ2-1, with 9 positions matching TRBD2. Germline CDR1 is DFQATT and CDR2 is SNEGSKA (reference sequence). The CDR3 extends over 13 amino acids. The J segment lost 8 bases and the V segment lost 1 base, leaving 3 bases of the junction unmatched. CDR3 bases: TGCAGTGCTAGAGCAGCGGGGGGCGATGAGCAGTTCTTC. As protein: CSARAAGGDEQFF.

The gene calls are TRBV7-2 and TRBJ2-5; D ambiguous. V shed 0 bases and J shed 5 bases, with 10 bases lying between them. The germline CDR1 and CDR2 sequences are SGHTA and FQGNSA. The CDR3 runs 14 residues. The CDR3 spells CASSLAQTWETQYF. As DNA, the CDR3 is TGTGCCAGCAGCTTAGCACAGACCTGGGAGACCCAGTACTTC.

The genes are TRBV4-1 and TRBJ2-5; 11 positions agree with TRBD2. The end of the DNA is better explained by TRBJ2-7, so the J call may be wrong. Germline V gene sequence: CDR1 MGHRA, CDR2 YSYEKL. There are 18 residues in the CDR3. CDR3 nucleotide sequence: TGCGCCAGCAGCCAAGCACTAACTAGCGGGAGTAGGTTCTACGAGCAGTACTTC. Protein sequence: CASSQALTSGSRFYEQYF.

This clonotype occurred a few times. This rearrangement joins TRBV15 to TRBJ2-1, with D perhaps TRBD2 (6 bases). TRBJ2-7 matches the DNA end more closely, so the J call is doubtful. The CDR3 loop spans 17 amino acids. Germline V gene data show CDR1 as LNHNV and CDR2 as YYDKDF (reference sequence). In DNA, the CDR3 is TGTGCCACCAGAGAGGGAGGCCCGCGAAGCTCCTACAATGAGCAGTACTTC. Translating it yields CATREGGPRSSYNEQYF.

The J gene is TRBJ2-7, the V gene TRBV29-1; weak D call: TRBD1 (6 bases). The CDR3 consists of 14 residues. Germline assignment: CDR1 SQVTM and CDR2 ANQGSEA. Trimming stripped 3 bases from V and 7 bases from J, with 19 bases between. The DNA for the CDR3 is TGCAGCGTTGATGGCAGGGGAACGGTCAATGAGCAGTACTTC. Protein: CSVDGRGTVNEQYF.